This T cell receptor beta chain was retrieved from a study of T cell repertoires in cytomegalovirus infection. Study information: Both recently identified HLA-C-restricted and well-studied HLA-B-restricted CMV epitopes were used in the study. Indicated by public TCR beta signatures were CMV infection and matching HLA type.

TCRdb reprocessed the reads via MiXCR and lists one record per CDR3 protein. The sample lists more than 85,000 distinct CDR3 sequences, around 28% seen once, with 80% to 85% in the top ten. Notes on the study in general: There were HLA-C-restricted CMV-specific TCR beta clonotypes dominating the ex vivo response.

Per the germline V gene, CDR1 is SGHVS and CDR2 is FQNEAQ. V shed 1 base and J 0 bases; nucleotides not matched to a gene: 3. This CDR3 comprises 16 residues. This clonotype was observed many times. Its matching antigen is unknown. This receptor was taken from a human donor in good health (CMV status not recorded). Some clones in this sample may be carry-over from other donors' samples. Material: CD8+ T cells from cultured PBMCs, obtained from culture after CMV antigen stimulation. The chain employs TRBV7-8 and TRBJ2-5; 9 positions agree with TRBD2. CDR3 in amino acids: CASSLGAGGYQETQYF. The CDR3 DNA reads TGTGCCAGCAGCTTAGGGGCGGGGGGGTACCAAGAGACCCAGTACTTC.